This TCR beta chain was identified in a study of CD8+ T cells in alopecia areata. Extracted RNA was reverse transcribed into cDNA, the sequencing template. Using immunoSEQ multiplex PCR, the repertoire was profiled, and TCRdb retains in-frame clones only, with some absent. The sample holds some 95,000 clones, roughly 46% seen once. The treatment: oral pan-JAK inhibitor, 5-10 mg twice daily. Trimming removed 0 bases from V and 4 bases from J, with 10 bases in between. Germline lookup yields CDR1 SQVTM and CDR2 ANQGSEA. The CDR3 sequence is 13 residues long. The receptor was derived from a human donor with alopecia areata. The rearrangement joins TRBV29-1 to TRBJ2-7; D is unclear. The source was CD8+ T cells sorted from blood, collected at week 24, from a patient treated with tofacitinib. The CDR3 protein is CSVEDDIAYEQYF. In nucleotides, the CDR3 is TGCAGCGTTGAAGACGACATCGCTTACGAGCAGTACTTC.